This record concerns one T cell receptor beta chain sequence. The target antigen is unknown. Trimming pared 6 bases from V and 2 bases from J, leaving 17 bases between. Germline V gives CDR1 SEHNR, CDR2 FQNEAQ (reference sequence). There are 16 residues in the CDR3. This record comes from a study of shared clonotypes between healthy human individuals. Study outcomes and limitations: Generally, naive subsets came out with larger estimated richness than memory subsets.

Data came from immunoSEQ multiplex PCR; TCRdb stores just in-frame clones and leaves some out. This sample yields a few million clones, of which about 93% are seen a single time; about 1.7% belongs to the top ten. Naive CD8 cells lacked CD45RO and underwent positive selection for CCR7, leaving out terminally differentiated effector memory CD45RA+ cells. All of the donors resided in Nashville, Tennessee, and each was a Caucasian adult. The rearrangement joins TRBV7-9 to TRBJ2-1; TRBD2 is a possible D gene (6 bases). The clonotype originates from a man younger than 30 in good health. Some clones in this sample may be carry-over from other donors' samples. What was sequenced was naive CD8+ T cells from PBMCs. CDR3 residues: CASSSDAGRAYNEQFF. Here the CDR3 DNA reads TGTGCCAGCAGTTCCGACGCGGGGAGAGCCTACAATGAGCAGTTCTTC.